Listed below are T cell receptor beta chains from one sample, sequenced in a study of CD8 T cell repertoires and HIV-1 epitope variants. Only in-frame clones appear in the TCRdb table, and some are missing; sequencing was by immunoSEQ multiplex PCR. This sample carries 1,500 to 2,000 clones, over 70% of them seen once, and the ten largest clones take approximately 47%. The antigens these receptors bind are not known. Sequenced sample: cultured CD8+ T cells derived from PBMCs. These receptors were obtained from a male donor with HIV. The conserved cysteine and the conserved F or W are not part of the CDR3 here. Fields, in order: D gene, V gene, J gene, CDR3 protein. The D gene is left open where the match is weak.

TRBD1,TRBV29-1,TRBJ2-1,SVIRTGFNSYNEQF
TRBD1,TRBV15,TRBJ1-5,ATSSEGTDNQPQH
TRBD2,TRBV18,TRBJ2-1,ASSPRIAGYEQF
TRBD2,TRBV10-2,TRBJ2-1,ASSDSSGGQGEQF
TRBD1,TRBV5-1,TRBJ1-1,ASSLTGGDTEAF
TRBD2,TRBV29-1,TRBJ2-1,SVEGGQGLAGGRYNEQF
NA,TRBV5-6,TRBJ1-1,ASSLVEEGTEAF
NA,TRBV6-5,TRBJ2-7,ASNLSGHEQY
NA,TRBV7-3,TRBJ2-3,ASSLIAESTDTQY
TRBD1,TRBV7-3,TRBJ1-6,ASSLTGAVDSPLH
NA,TRBV9,TRBJ2-1,ASSVGAGLNNEQF
TRBD1,TRBV19,TRBJ1-1,ASSIGRGDTEAF
NA,TRBV4-2,TRBJ1-5,ASSQEGETNQPQH
TRBD1,TRBV7-9,TRBJ2-7,ASSWPGQGEGGTYEQY
TRBD1,TRBV30,TRBJ1-2,APTGGSFYGYT
TRBD1,TRBV13,TRBJ1-2,ASSLAGGVYGYT
NA,TRBV7-6,TRBJ2-7,ASSLGGPGEEQY
NA,TRBV7-2,TRBJ2-1,ASSTVRETNEQF
NA,TRBV25-1,TRBJ1-2,AITRGGYGYT
NA,TRBV19,TRBJ1-1,ASSPGWGTEAF
NA,TRBV5-1,TRBJ1-4,ASSSNRETNEKLF
NA,TRBV29-1,TRBJ2-4,SVEDQNRPKNIQY
TRBD2,TRBV27,TRBJ2-7,ASSLSGGRFPYEQY
NA,TRBV6-5,TRBJ1-4,ASSPYTSTNEKLF
NA,TRBV2,TRBJ2-1,ASSTGQYFGNEQF
TRBD2,TRBV19,TRBJ2-7,ASSTRAGDSDEQY
NA,TRBV2,TRBJ2-1,ASSEGGTLNEQF
NA,TRBV5-1,TRBJ1-2,ASSLGAPPVGMYGYT
NA,TRBV7-9,TRBJ1-1,ASSRVLGGPNTEAF
TRBD1,TRBV5-6,TRBJ1-4,ASSSRDPERDSGWEKLF
TRBD1,TRBV4-3,TRBJ2-6,ASSQTGGSGANVLT
NA,TRBV30,TRBJ2-7,AWTREYEQY
TRBD1,TRBV6-5,TRBJ2-5,ASSPTGQVQETQY
NA,TRBV5-4,TRBJ1-4,ASGEGNEKLF
NA,TRBV7-9,TRBJ2-2,ASSLGNTGELF
NA,TRBV19,TRBJ1-1,ASGMGLNTEAF
NA,TRBV6-4,TRBJ1-2,ASSVEPGQSYGYT
NA,TRBV28,TRBJ1-5,ASSFAGPPNQPQH
NA,TRBV7-9,TRBJ1-1,ASSFTGNTEAF
NA,TRBV19,TRBJ1-2,ASLTGVYGYT